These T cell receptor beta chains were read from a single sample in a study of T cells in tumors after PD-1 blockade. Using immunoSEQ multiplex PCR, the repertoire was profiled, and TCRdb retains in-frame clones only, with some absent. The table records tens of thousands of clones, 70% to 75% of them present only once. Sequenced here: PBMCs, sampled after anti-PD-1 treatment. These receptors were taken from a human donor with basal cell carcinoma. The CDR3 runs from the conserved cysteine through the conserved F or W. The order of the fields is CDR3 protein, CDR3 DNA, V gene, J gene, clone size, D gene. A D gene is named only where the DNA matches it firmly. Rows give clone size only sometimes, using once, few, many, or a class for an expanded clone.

CDR3 protein: CASSLNKNTEAFF
CDR3 DNA: TGTGCCAGCTCGCTAAACAAGAACACTGAAGCTTTCTTT
V gene: TRBV5-8
J gene: TRBJ1-1
clone size: .
D gene: .

CDR3 protein: CASSPLIEYGYTF
CDR3 DNA: TGTGCCAGCAGCCCCCTCATCGAGTATGGCTACACCTTC
V gene: TRBV4-2
J gene: TRBJ1-2
clone size: .
D gene: .

CDR3 protein: CASSLDRDRDTQYF
CDR3 DNA: TGTGCCAGCAGCTTGGACAGGGATAGGGATACGCAGTATTTT
V gene: TRBV5-5
J gene: TRBJ2-3
clone size: .
D gene: .

CDR3 protein: CATSRDRPGGDGYTF
CDR3 DNA: TGTGCCACCAGCAGAGATAGGCCCGGTGGGGATGGCTACACCTTC
V gene: TRBV15
J gene: TRBJ1-2
clone size: .
D gene: .

CDR3 protein: CATSSSWGWYNEQFF
CDR3 DNA: TGTGCCACCAGTAGCTCGTGGGGCTGGTATAATGAGCAGTTCTTC
V gene: TRBV24-1
J gene: TRBJ2-1
clone size: .
D gene: .

CDR3 protein: CASSLLTGEWATEAFF
CDR3 DNA: TGTGCCAGCAGCTTACTTACAGGGGAATGGGCCACTGAAGCTTTCTTT
V gene: TRBV7-8
J gene: TRBJ1-1
clone size: once
D gene: TRBD1

CDR3 protein: CASSGRQGDGGYTF
CDR3 DNA: TGTGCCAGCAGCGGAAGACAGGGCGATGGTGGCTACACCTTC
V gene: TRBV5-8
J gene: TRBJ1-2
clone size: .
D gene: TRBD1

CDR3 protein: CASSQEQAYTGELFF
CDR3 DNA: TGCGCCAGCAGCCAAGAGCAGGCCTACACCGGGGAGCTGTTTTTT
V gene: TRBV4-1
J gene: TRBJ2-2
clone size: few
D gene: .

CDR3 protein: CASSVAGLGETQYF
CDR3 DNA: TGTGCCAGCAGCGTAGCCGGTCTCGGAGAGACCCAGTACTTC
V gene: TRBV9
J gene: TRBJ2-5
clone size: .
D gene: .

CDR3 protein: CASSARSGAYGYTF
CDR3 DNA: TGTGCCAGCAGCGCCCGGTCAGGGGCCTATGGCTACACCTTC
V gene: TRBV7-2
J gene: TRBJ1-2
clone size: .
D gene: .

CDR3 protein: CASSPLAGGSTDTQYF
CDR3 DNA: TGTGCCAGCAGCCCACTAGCGGGGGGCAGCACAGATACGCAGTATTTT
V gene: TRBV7-2
J gene: TRBJ2-3
clone size: .
D gene: TRBD2

CDR3 protein: CASSITDQPQHF
CDR3 DNA: TGTGCCAGTAGTATAACCGATCAGCCCCAGCATTTT
V gene: TRBV19
J gene: TRBJ1-5
clone size: .
D gene: .

CDR3 protein: CTSSSRTGRILAKNIQYF
CDR3 DNA: TGCACCAGCAGCTCCCGGACAGGCAGGATTTTAGCCAAAAACATTCAGTACTTC
V gene: TRBV1
J gene: TRBJ2-4
clone size: .
D gene: .

CDR3 protein: CASSPPRGVNTEAFF
CDR3 DNA: TGTGCCAGCAGTCCCCCCCGAGGCGTGAACACTGAAGCTTTCTTT
V gene: TRBV28
J gene: TRBJ1-1
clone size: once
D gene: .

CDR3 protein: CATRGSGAGTGELFF
CDR3 DNA: TGTGCCACCAGGGGAAGCGGAGCGGGCACCGGGGAGCTGTTTTTT
V gene: TRBV7-9
J gene: TRBJ2-2
clone size: .
D gene: .

CDR3 protein: CASSLGSANYNEQFF
CDR3 DNA: TGCGCCAGCAGCCTCGGGAGCGCCAACTACAATGAGCAGTTCTTC
V gene: TRBV4-3
J gene: TRBJ2-1
clone size: .
D gene: .

CDR3 protein: CASSRNGREKLFF
CDR3 DNA: TGTGCCAGCAGCCGAAACGGGAGGGAAAAACTGTTTTTT
V gene: TRBV7-2
J gene: TRBJ1-4
clone size: .
D gene: .

CDR3 protein: CAWSGVGLALFF
CDR3 DNA: TGTGCCTGGAGTGGGGTTGGACTAGCACTGTTCTTC
V gene: TRBV30
J gene: TRBJ2-1
clone size: .
D gene: TRBD2

CDR3 protein: CASSLIPVPGELFF
CDR3 DNA: TGTGCCAGCAGCTTAATACCAGTACCCGGGGAGCTGTTTTTT
V gene: TRBV7-8
J gene: TRBJ2-2
clone size: few
D gene: .

CDR3 protein: CASSQESGGRGRYNEQFF
CDR3 DNA: TGCGCCAGCAGCCAAGAATCAGGGGGAAGGGGTAGGTACAATGAGCAGTTCTTC
V gene: TRBV4-1
J gene: TRBJ2-1
clone size: once
D gene: TRBD1

CDR3 protein: CATSYARDSPFYGYTF
CDR3 DNA: TGTGCCACCAGTTACGCCCGGGACAGCCCTTTCTATGGCTACACCTTC
V gene: TRBV15
J gene: TRBJ1-2
clone size: .
D gene: TRBD1

CDR3 protein: CASSHRRTGPLETQYF
CDR3 DNA: TGTGCCAGCAGCCACCGTCGGACAGGGCCTCTGGAGACCCAGTACTTC
V gene: TRBV6-7
J gene: TRBJ2-5
clone size: .
D gene: TRBD1